This TCR beta chain was identified during a study of response to subunit inactivated influenza vaccine. TCRdb re-called the RT-PCR reads with MiXCR, one entry per CDR3 protein. The sample has about 620,000 distinct CDR3 sequences, roughly 10% seen once. This clonotype was seen ten or more times. The CDR3 loop spans 11 amino acids. Trimming took 0 bases from V and 10 from J, leaving 6 bases between them. The germline V gene encodes CDR1 WSHSY and CDR2 SAAADI. This sample was shared with a second study, whose subject was T cells expressing NK-cell markers. That work adds: Beta-chain TCR cDNA was generated via 5'RACE template switching with UMIs.

The sample consisted of PBMCs from blood, taken on the day of vaccination. The sequence was collected from a man in his fifties who received an inactivated influenza vaccine. The chain recombines TRBV10-2 with TRBJ1-1; D unresolved. The CDR3 nucleotides read TGCGCCAGCAGTGAGTCGACTCTAGCTTTCTTT. Its protein product is CASSESTLAFF.